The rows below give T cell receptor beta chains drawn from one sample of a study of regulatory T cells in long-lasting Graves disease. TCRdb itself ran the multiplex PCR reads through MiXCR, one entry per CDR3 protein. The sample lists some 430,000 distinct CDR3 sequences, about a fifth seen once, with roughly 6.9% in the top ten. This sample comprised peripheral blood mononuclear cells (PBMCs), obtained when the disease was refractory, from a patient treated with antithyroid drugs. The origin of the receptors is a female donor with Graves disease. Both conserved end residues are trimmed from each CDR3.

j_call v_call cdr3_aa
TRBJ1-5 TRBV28 ASSFETGGYQPQH
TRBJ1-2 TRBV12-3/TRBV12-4 ASSFRSAYGYT
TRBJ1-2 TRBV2 ASSELGIDYGYT
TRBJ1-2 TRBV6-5 ASSYGTGAGNYGYT
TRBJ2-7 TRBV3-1 ASSQEGGSYEQY
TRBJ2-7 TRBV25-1 ASSPGQGVLEQY
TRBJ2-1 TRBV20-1 SARPTTGGRNEQF
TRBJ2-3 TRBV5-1 ASSLARGRTDTQY
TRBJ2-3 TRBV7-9 ASSFGLAGGQDTQY
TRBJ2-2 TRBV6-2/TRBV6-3 ASSYEGWTGELF
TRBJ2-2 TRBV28 ASSPADSSEGSGELF
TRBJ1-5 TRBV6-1 ASNQFPRTDFNQPQH
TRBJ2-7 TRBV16 ASSHPGQGAYEQY
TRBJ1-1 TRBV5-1 ASSLASGTEAF
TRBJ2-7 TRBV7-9 ASSLGGHGRVTYEQY
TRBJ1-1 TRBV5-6 ASSRWGQAVNTEAF
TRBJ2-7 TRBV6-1 ASTHLSSGGRYEQY
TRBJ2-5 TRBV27 ASRPTSGIGKTQY
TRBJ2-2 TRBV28 ASRRSGTGSATGELF
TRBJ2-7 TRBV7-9 ASSLSPLAGSYEQY
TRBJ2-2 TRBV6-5 ASSWTGIDGELF
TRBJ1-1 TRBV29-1 SVGQGWTEAF
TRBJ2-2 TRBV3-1 ASSQFISGELF
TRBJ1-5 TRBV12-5 ASAGGQLNQPQH
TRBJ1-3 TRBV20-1 SARAEQGAGNTIY
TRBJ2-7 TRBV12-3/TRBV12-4 ASSYPLGAGAHEQY
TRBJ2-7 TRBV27 ASSTIGLARNEQY